The present entry profiles one T cell receptor beta chain with its context. Its antigen is not identified. This specimen belongs to a study of CD8 T cells in ankylosing spondylitis. General observations from the study: Reactive arthritis synovial fluid and blood previously showed some of these motif variants. Disease-linked clones reportedly showed significant enrichment in matched ankylosing spondylitis synovial fluid. What seemed typical of ankylosing spondylitis blood was a TCR beta motif built from several highly homologous variants.

One entry per CDR3 protein, called by TCRdb with MiXCR from the 5' RACE reads. In the table there are about 340,000 distinct CDR3 sequences, about 14% of which are singletons. The V end lost 6 bases, the J end lost 4 bases, and 12 bases lay between the germline ends. The CDR3 is 13 residues long. CDR1 is LGHNT and CDR2 is FRNRAP in the germline V gene. This TCR was recovered from a male donor with ankylosing spondylitis or in good health (not recorded which). This chain joins TRBV12-5 and TRBJ2-5, with D perhaps matching TRBD1 or TRBD2 (5 bases each). Sample: blood, either unsorted or a sorted T cell fraction (not recorded which). The CDR3 sequence: CASGFSGRETQYF. Here the CDR3 DNA reads TGTGCTAGTGGATTCTCGGGGCGAGAGACCCAGTACTTC.